A single T cell receptor beta chain is shown here with its context. Its cognate antigen is unknown. The data derive from a study of T-cell memory formation after mild COVID-19. With constant-segment primers, 5'RACE yielded cDNA libraries of TCR alpha and TCR beta that carried sample barcodes and UMIs. TCRdb processed the 5' RACE reads anew with MiXCR; each CDR3 protein has one entry. The sample records 270,000 or so distinct CDR3 sequences, more than 15% being singletons. From germline, CDR1 is SGHRS and CDR2 YFSETQ. The V end lost 0 bases, the J end lost 0 bases, and 10 bases lay between the germline ends. The CDR3 loop spans 17 amino acids. Study outcomes and limitations: The second-wave clones peaking on day 37 were not confirmed as SARS-CoV-2-specific. Contracting clones from day 15 to 85 had balanced CD4/CD8; later expanders favoured CD4+. For contracting clones, CD4+ ones sat mainly in CM and EM, CD8+ in EMRA.

The source of this sequence is a man between 18 and 35 years old who had mild COVID-19 (a few samples of this study predate the infection). Cell type and time point are not known. Sequencing was performed on PBMCs or a T cell subset sorted from them (not recorded which). The V and J genes are TRBV5-1 and TRBJ1-6, with a weak D call TRBD1 (5 bases). The CDR3 DNA reads TGCGCCAGCAGCTTGGGTACAGGAGGCTCCTATAATTCACCCCTCCACTTT. Its translation: CASSLGTGGSYNSPLHF.